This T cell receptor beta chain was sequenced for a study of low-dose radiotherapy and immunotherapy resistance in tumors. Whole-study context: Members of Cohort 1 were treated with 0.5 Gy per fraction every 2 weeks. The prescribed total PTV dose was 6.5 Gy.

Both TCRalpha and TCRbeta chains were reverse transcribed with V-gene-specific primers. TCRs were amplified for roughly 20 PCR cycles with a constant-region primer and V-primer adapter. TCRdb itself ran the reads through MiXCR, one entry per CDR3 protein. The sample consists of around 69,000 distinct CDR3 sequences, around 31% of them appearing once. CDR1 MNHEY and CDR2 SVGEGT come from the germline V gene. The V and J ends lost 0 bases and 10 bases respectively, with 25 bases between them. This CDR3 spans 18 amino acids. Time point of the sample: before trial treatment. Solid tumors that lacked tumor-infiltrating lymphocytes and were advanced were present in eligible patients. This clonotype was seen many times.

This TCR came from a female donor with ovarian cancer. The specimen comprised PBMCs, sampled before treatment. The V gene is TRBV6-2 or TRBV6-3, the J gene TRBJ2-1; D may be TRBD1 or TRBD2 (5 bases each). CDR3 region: CASSYSSGTFFGSVEQFF. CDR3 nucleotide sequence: TGTGCCAGCAGTTACTCTTCCGGGACCTTTTTTGGTTCGGTCGAGCAGTTCTTC.